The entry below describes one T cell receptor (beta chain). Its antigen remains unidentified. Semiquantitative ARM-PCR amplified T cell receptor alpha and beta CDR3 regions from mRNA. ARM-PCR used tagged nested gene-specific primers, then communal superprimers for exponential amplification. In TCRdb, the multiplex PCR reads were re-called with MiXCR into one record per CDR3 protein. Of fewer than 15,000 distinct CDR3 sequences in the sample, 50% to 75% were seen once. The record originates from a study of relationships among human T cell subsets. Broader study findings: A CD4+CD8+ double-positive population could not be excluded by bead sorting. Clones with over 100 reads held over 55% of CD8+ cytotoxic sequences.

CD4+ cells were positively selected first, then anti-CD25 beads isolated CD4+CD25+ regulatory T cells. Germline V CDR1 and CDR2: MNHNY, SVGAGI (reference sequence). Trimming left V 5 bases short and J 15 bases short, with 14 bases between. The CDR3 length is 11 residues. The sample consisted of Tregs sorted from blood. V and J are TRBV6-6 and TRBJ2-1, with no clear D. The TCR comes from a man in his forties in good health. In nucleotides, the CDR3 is TGTGCCAGCAGTCCATCTTTTCATCCGTTCTTC. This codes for CASSPSFHPFF.